These T cell receptor beta chains were read from a single sample in a study of shared clonotypes between healthy human individuals. Produced via immunoSEQ multiplex PCR; TCRdb's table is partial and in-frame only. The sample carries around 650,000 clones, approximately 96% recorded once. The sequencing sample was made of naive CD8+ T cells sorted from blood. The source of these receptors is a woman aged 25-40 years in good health. Both conserved end residues are part of each CDR3. Fields, in order: V gene, D gene, clone size, J gene, CDR3 protein, CDR3 DNA. The D gene is left open where the match is weak. Rows may omit the clone size; those that give it use once, few, many or a size class.

TRBV6-5	TRBD2	once	TRBJ2-4	CASSISGVAKNIQYF	TGTGCCAGCAGTATTAGCGGGGTAGCCAAAAACATTCAGTACTTC
TRBV29-1	TRBD1	once	TRBJ2-7	CSVRTGHEQYF	TGCAGCGTCAGGACAGGACACGAGCAGTACTTC
TRBV5-1	.	.	TRBJ2-1	CASSLMAGIYNEQFF	TGCGCCAGCAGCTTGATGGCGGGTATTTACAATGAGCAGTTCTTC
TRBV5-1	.	.	TRBJ2-5	CASSSHRDETQYF	TGCGCCAGCAGCTCCCACAGGGACGAGACCCAGTACTTC
TRBV29-1	TRBD1	.	TRBJ2-2	CSVETGEAGELFF	TGCAGCGTAGAGACAGGGGAGGCCGGGGAGCTGTTTTTT
TRBV29-1	.	.	TRBJ2-7	CSVESGTAYEQYF	TGCAGCGTTGAGTCCGGGACGGCCTACGAGCAGTACTTC
TRBV4-2	.	.	TRBJ2-7	CASSQDVDGPGRIYEQYF	TGTGCCAGCAGCCAAGACGTTGATGGGCCCGGGCGGATCTACGAGCAGTACTTC
TRBV10-3	.	.	TRBJ1-3	CAISESKLSGNTIYF	TGTGCCATCAGTGAGTCGAAACTCTCTGGAAACACCATATATTTT
TRBV27	.	.	TRBJ1-1	CASGTLGHIAEAFF	TGTGCCAGCGGAACATTAGGACATATCGCTGAAGCTTTCTTT
TRBV29-1	.	.	TRBJ1-3	CSAVSITETGTIYF	TGCAGCGCGGTATCTATTACAGAGACCGGCACCATATATTTT
TRBV28	.	.	TRBJ1-5	CASSSDVYSNQPQHF	TGTGCCAGCAGTTCGGACGTCTATAGCAATCAGCCCCAGCATTTT
TRBV2	.	.	TRBJ2-7	CASSDGGTTYEQYF	TGTGCCAGCAGTGATGGCGGGACCACCTACGAGCAGTACTTC
TRBV20-1	.	.	TRBJ2-7	CSASLIAEQYF	TGCAGTGCTAGTCTTATAGCCGAGCAGTACTTC
TRBV5-1	TRBD2	.	TRBJ2-5	CASSFSEPAGNTLETQYF	TGCGCCAGCAGCTTTAGTGAGCCAGCGGGAAACACTCTGGAGACCCAGTACTTC
TRBV28	.	.	TRBJ2-2	CASSWDMNTGELFF	TGTGCCAGCAGTTGGGATATGAACACCGGGGAGCTGTTTTTT
TRBV2	.	.	TRBJ2-5	CASSEYRLQETQYF	TGTGCCAGCAGTGAATATCGGCTACAAGAGACCCAGTACTTC
TRBV19	.	.	TRBJ1-1	CASLTANTEAFF	TGTGCCAGCTTGACAGCGAACACTGAAGCTTTCTTT
TRBV13	TRBD1	.	TRBJ2-7	CASSLTGTEKYF	TGTGCCAGCAGCTTGACCGGGACAGAGAAGTACTTC